Listed below are T cell receptor beta chains from one sample, sequenced in a study of blood T cell repertoires in COVID-19. Some clones are missing from TCRdb's copy, which holds only in-frame ones; the method was immunoSEQ multiplex PCR. The table lists 250,000 to 300,000 clones, around 83% of them singletons, with 3.6% in the top ten. Sequencing was carried out using peripheral blood. These receptors all stem from a man younger than 35 with active or convalescent COVID-19. CDR3s include the opening cysteine and the closing phenylalanine or tryptophan. The D gene is left open where the match is weak. Size is omitted from some rows. Given values are once, few, many or a class for expanded clones.

D gene | clone size | CDR3 length | J gene | V gene | CDR3 protein | CDR3 DNA
TRBD2 | NA | 14 | TRBJ2-1 | TRBV27 | CASRLAGEVTEQFF | TGTGCCAGCAGGCTAGCGGGAGAGGTCACTGAGCAGTTCTTC
NA | NA | 14 | TRBJ2-7 | TRBV27 | CASSSQGEGDEQYF | TGTGCCAGCAGTTCACAGGGGGAGGGGGACGAGCAGTACTTC
NA | NA | 14 | TRBJ2-1 | TRBV2 | CASSGGRTYNEQFF | TGTGCCAGCAGTGGGGGGAGGACCTACAATGAGCAGTTCTTC
NA | NA | 15 | TRBJ2-3 | TRBV7-8 | CASSSLGFSTDTQYF | TGTGCCAGCAGTTCACTAGGCTTCAGCACAGATACGCAGTATTTT
NA | NA | 14 | TRBJ2-2 | TRBV10-3 | CAIKAGGGTGELFF | TGTGCCATCAAAGCCGGAGGTGGCACCGGGGAGCTGTTTTTT
NA | once | 15 | TRBJ2-1 | TRBV5-4 | CASSRDMTPDNEQFF | TGTGCCAGCAGCCGGGACATGACCCCGGATAATGAGCAGTTCTTC
NA | NA | 14 | TRBJ2-7 | TRBV11-1 | CASSFGRGPYEQYF | TGTGCCAGCAGCTTCGGCAGGGGCCCCTACGAGCAGTACTTC
TRBD1 | NA | 17 | TRBJ2-3 | TRBV7-9 | CASSRGQADTSTDTQYF | TGTGCCAGCAGCCGCGGACAGGCGGATACTAGCACAGATACGCAGTATTTT
NA | NA | 13 | TRBJ1-1 | TRBV10-3 | CAIGRDRNIEAFF | TGTGCCATCGGGCGCGACAGAAACATTGAAGCTTTCTTT
TRBD1 | NA | 15 | TRBJ2-1 | TRBV7-2 | CASSLQGESLGEQFF | TGTGCCAGCAGCTTACAGGGGGAAAGTCTGGGTGAGCAGTTCTTC
TRBD1 | NA | 14 | TRBJ1-2 | TRBV5-1 | CASSIQGQDNGYTF | TGCGCCAGCAGCATCCAGGGACAGGATAATGGCTACACCTTC
NA | NA | 13 | TRBJ2-1 | TRBV20-1 | CSASPGTNNEQFF | TGCAGTGCTAGTCCCGGGACAAACAATGAGCAGTTCTTC
TRBD1 | once | 15 | TRBJ1-5 | TRBV30 | CAWSQQGDLNQPQHF | TGTGCCTGGAGTCAACAGGGGGACCTTAATCAGCCCCAGCATTTT
NA | NA | 16 | TRBJ2-1 | TRBV5-1 | CASSSQVGEVYNEQFF | TGCGCCAGCAGCTCCCAGGTGGGAGAAGTTTACAATGAGCAGTTCTTC
TRBD2 | NA | 18 | TRBJ2-3 | TRBV25-1 | CASSVRAGLAAPGDTQYF | TGTGCCAGCAGTGTCCGAGCAGGACTAGCGGCCCCGGGTGATACGCAGTATTTT
NA | few | 13 | TRBJ1-2 | TRBV5-1 | CASSLQGHYGYTF | TGCGCCAGCAGCTTACAGGGTCACTATGGCTACACCTTC
TRBD1 | NA | 15 | TRBJ1-6 | TRBV5-1 | CASSLEQGINSPLHF | TGCGCCAGCAGCCTAGAACAGGGGATTAATTCACCCCTCCACTTT
NA | NA | 15 | TRBJ2-1 | TRBV18 | CASSPGGVRRNEQFF | TGTGCCAGCTCACCGGGCGGGGTGCGTCGCAATGAGCAGTTCTTC
TRBD1 | NA | 15 | TRBJ1-5 | TRBV6-2/TRBV6-3 | CASSQLQGGNQPQHF | TGTGCCAGCAGTCAACTCCAGGGGGGCAATCAGCCCCAGCATTTT
TRBD1 | NA | 15 | TRBJ2-7 | TRBV3-1/TRBV3-2 | CASSAIAGGRDEQYF | TGTGCCAGCAGCGCGATAGCAGGGGGCCGGGACGAGCAGTACTTC
NA | NA | 14 | TRBJ1-6 | TRBV28 | CASSWDIYNSPLHF | TGTGCCAGCAGTTGGGACATCTATAATTCACCCCTCCACTTT
NA | few | 15 | TRBJ2-5 | TRBV4-1 | CASSQSPFGGETQYF | TGCGCCAGCAGCCAAAGCCCTTTTGGGGGGGAGACCCAGTACTTC
TRBD2 | once | 11 | TRBJ2-1 | TRBV6-2/TRBV6-3 | CASSLAEAQFF | TGTGCCAGCAGTCTAGCGGAGGCGCAGTTCTTC
NA | NA | 13 | TRBJ1-5 | TRBV16 | CASSSEVNQPQHF | TGTGCCAGCAGCTCGGAGGTCAATCAGCCCCAGCATTTT
TRBD1 | NA | 13 | TRBJ1-6 | TRBV10-1 | CASSETGESPLHF | TGCGCCAGCAGTGAGACAGGGGAATCACCCCTCCACTTT
NA | NA | 16 | TRBJ2-7 | TRBV7-6 | CASSLSSGTQHYEQYF | TGTGCCAGCAGCTTATCAAGCGGGACACAACACTACGAGCAGTACTTC
NA | NA | 14 | TRBJ2-2 | TRBV7-3 | CASSLFEGSGELFF | TGTGCCAGCAGCTTATTTGAGGGCTCCGGGGAGCTGTTTTTT
NA | NA | 15 | TRBJ2-7 | TRBV4-3 | CASSQSHRLILEQYF | TGCGCCAGCAGCCAATCGCACAGGCTGATTCTTGAGCAGTACTTC
TRBD1 | NA | 15 | TRBJ1-2 | TRBV4-3 | CASSLGTDHNYGYTF | TGCGCCAGCAGCCTGGGGACAGATCATAACTATGGCTACACCTTC
TRBD1 | NA | 14 | TRBJ1-2 | TRBV9 | CASSSQQGRLGYTF | TGTGCCAGCAGCTCACAACAGGGGCGCCTGGGCTACACCTTC
NA | once | 15 | TRBJ2-2 | TRBV7-6 | CASSLGGPSPGELFF | TGTGCCAGCAGCTTAGGGGGGCCGTCCCCCGGGGAGCTGTTTTTT
NA | few | 13 | TRBJ1-4 | TRBV18 | CASSQAGNEKLFF | TGTGCCAGCTCACAGGCGGGTAATGAAAAACTGTTTTTT
NA | NA | 14 | TRBJ1-2 | TRBV4-2 | CASSLQSSSYGYTF | TGTGCCAGCTCCTTACAATCTAGTAGCTATGGCTACACCTTC
NA | NA | 15 | TRBJ2-5 | TRBV7-2 | CASSLASGMGETQYF | TGTGCCAGCAGCTTAGCTTCAGGGATGGGAGAGACCCAGTACTTC
TRBD2 | NA | 19 | TRBJ2-2 | TRBV7-2 | CASSLSGLAGDTNTGELFF | TGTGCCAGCAGCTTATCTGGACTAGCGGGGGACACGAACACCGGGGAGCTGTTTTTT
NA | once | 15 | TRBJ1-2 | TRBV3-1/TRBV3-2 | CASSRWGHRLYGYTF | TGTGCCAGCAGCCGTTGGGGCCATAGACTCTATGGCTACACCTTC
NA | once | 16 | TRBJ2-3 | TRBV7-9 | CASSSADTAPTDTQYF | TGTGCCAGCAGCTCCGCAGATACAGCCCCCACAGATACGCAGTATTTT
NA | NA | 14 | TRBJ1-6 | TRBV29-1 | CSVEEEDGYSPLHF | TGCAGCGTTGAAGAGGAGGACGGGTATTCACCCCTCCACTTT
NA | once | 15 | TRBJ2-2 | TRBV6-1 | CASSELVAYTGELFF | TGTGCCAGCAGTGAATTGGTGGCTTACACCGGGGAGCTGTTTTTT
NA | NA | 13 | TRBJ2-7 | TRBV24-1 | CATSDNSGGEQYF | TGTGCCACCAGTGATAATTCAGGAGGCGAGCAGTACTTC
NA | NA | 13 | TRBJ2-3 | TRBV6-5 | CASPAGSTDTQYF | TGTGCCAGCCCCGCGGGGAGCACAGATACGCAGTATTTT
NA | NA | 14 | TRBJ1-1 | TRBV2 | CASSERGRNTEAFF | TGTGCCAGCAGTGAAAGGGGAAGGAACACTGAAGCTTTCTTT
NA | NA | 13 | TRBJ1-4 | TRBV28 | CASRRSGGGKLFF | TGTGCCAGCAGAAGGAGTGGTGGCGGAAAACTGTTTTTT
TRBD2 | NA | 17 | TRBJ2-1 | TRBV27 | CASSLWTSGYSYNEQFF | TGTGCCAGCAGTCTATGGACTAGCGGGTACTCCTACAATGAGCAGTTCTTC